This T cell receptor beta chain was sequenced in a study of blood T cell repertoires in COVID-19 (dated by TCRdb to between 2020 and 2021). Regarding the study in general: The collaborator samples originated in the United States, Italy and Spain and spanned the acute and convalescent phases of COVID-19. The prospective study material was composed of cDNA or gDNA derived from T cells, B-cell-depleted T cells, or PBMCs. Where HLA class I and class II types were available, the types were taken from metadata supplied by the sample provider, not from assay-based typing. Subjects who had been exposed to COVID-19, were actively infected with it, or had recovered from it provided the deeply sampled blood TCRbeta repertoires that made up the dataset. Samples came from the ongoing ImmuneRACE study (first 160 participants) plus 1,254 subjects from 6 global collaborators. The repertoires were released in a freely available public database meant as a resource for research on the immune response to SARS-CoV-2. A de-identified subject ID, COVID-19 status, age in years and sex were almost always included in the sample metadata. The investigation overall reported the following: How much clinical and demographic metadata was included differed by source and by participant, and the metadata was provided uncurated.

TCRbeta CDR3 regions were amplified from genomic DNA by means of the immunoSEQ Assay, a bias-controlled multiplex PCR. Per the authors' processing: The number of nucleated cells in each sample was estimated by amplification of reference gene primers within the assay. To quantify the absolute abundance of each unique TCRbeta CDR3 rearrangement, sequence reads were collapsed and filtered. For each sample, productive Simpson clonality was calculated as the square root of Simpson's diversity index across productive rearrangements. TCRdb took over this immuneACCESS table, retaining in-frame rearrangements with V and J assigned. Such tables are incomplete; in checked studies, under half of the missing clones stem from an unresolved V gene, and the remainder is unexplained. The V and J calls and the clone size are those of that table, but D and trimming were determined from the DNA. The sample table holds around 33,000 clones, of which about 81% were seen once. Around a third of the sample belongs to the ten largest clones.

Counted from cysteine to phenylalanine, this CDR3 has 16 amino acids. The retained sequence is limited to the CDR3, 48 bases, with the frame set at the first base. Taken from the germline V gene (reference sequence), the CDR1 and CDR2 loops are SGHNT and YYREEE. Deletion took 3 bases off V and 0 bases off J, with a span of 13 bases between the germline ends. Points on this clone: It lacks a known antigen. No base qualities exist here, and no much larger clone lies one base off it.

The collaborating institutions used their own protocols to collect whole blood in K2EDTA tubes. Collaborator samples were shipped for TCRbeta analysis as frozen whole blood, isolated PBMCs, or DNA extracted from either sample type. The chain joins TRBV5-4 to TRBJ2-1; a tentative D call is TRBD1 (6 bases match). The receptor was derived from a man of 80 years or more with acute or convalescent COVID-19. Sequenced material: peripheral blood. The CDR3 region reads CASSWDTLSSYNEQFF. In nucleotide form, the sequence is TGTGCCAGCAGCTGGGACACCCTGAGCTCCTACAATGAGCAGTTCTTC.